The 23 T cell receptor beta chains presented below share a single source sample, sequenced in a study of T cell responses to AZD1222 COVID-19 vaccine. Here immunoSEQ multiplex PCR was the method, and the copy in TCRdb shows in-frame clones only, minus some. The sample contains about 180,000 clones, roughly 88% of which appear only once. The sequencing used peripheral blood, collected 28 days after the second AZD1222 dose. These receptors came from an adult who received the AZD1222 COVID-19 vaccine.

CDR3 amino acids: CASSLTSSRTFPGEENEKLFF. CDR3 DNA: TGCGCCAGCAGCCTAACAAGTTCTCGAACGTTTCCGGGGGAGGAGAATGAAAAACTGTTTTTT. This rearrangement joins TRBV4-1 to TRBJ1-4; possible D gene TRBD1, 5 bases. Per germline, CDR1 MGHRA and CDR2 YSYEKL. The CDR3 loop spans 21 amino acids. The V and J ends lost 4 bases and 5 bases respectively, with 32 bases between them.

The CDR3, as DNA: TGTGCCAGCAGCGTAGGTCATAGAACTCTCACAGATACGCAGTATTTT. Amino acid sequence: CASSVGHRTLTDTQYF. V is TRBV9 and J is TRBJ2-3; D is undetermined. Germline V gene sequence: CDR1 SGDLS, CDR2 YYNGEE. With 0 bases removed from V and 2 bases from J, the gap between germline ends came to 13 bases. CDR3 size: 16 residues.

The J gene is TRBJ1-6, the V gene TRBV27; D gene uncertain. Germline CDR1 reads MNHEY; CDR2 reads SMNVEV (reference sequence). This CDR3 region has 14 residues. Trimming stripped 8 bases from V and 0 bases from J, with 8 bases between. CDR3 coding DNA: TGTGCCAGCCAGGAGGGCTCCTATAATTCACCCCTCCACTTT. Translated, it gives CASQEGSYNSPLHF.

This chain joins TRBV29-1 and TRBJ1-1; D perhaps matches TRBD1 (5 bases). The CDR3 runs to 13 residues. Trimming pared 3 bases from V and 0 bases from J, leaving 8 bases between. Germline CDR1 and CDR2: SQVTM and ANQGSEA. This chain's CDR3 is CSVEGDLNTEAFF. CDR3 in DNA: TGCAGCGTTGAGGGGGACTTGAACACTGAAGCTTTCTTT.

This rearrangement joins TRBV29-1 to TRBJ2-7, with 10 bases lining up with TRBD1. The CDR3 totals 13 residues. Germline V CDR1 and CDR2: SQVTM, ANQGSEA. J lost 3 bases, V lost 3 bases, and 2 bases had no gene match. This chain's CDR3 is CSVDRTGGYEQYF. The CDR3 region has the DNA TGCAGCGTTGACCGGACAGGGGGCTACGAGCAGTACTTC.

The chain has TRBV3-1 (or the pseudogene TRBV3-2) and TRBJ1-6, with unresolved D. The CDR3 contains 20 residues. Germline values: CDR1 LGHDT, CDR2 YNNKEL (reference sequence). The germline V and J ends were trimmed by 4 bases and 0 bases, with 22 bases remaining between them. CDR3 residues: CASSRYVGLGNPSYNSPLHF. The DNA for the CDR3 is TGTGCCAGCAGCCGCTATGTGGGGTTGGGGAATCCCTCCTATAATTCACCCCTCCACTTT.

This clone was seen a few times. This chain links TRBV5-1 with TRBJ2-7; D gene ambiguous. CDR1 is SGHRS, CDR2 YFSETQ, per germline. Trimming pared 1 base from V and 0 bases from J, leaving 8 bases between. The CDR3 is made up of 14 amino acids. CDR3 protein: CASSLRRSSYEQYF. CDR3 in DNA: TGCGCCAGCAGCTTGAGAAGGAGCTCCTACGAGCAGTACTTC. The entire variable domain, with the rest obtained from reference TRBV5-1 and TRBJ2-7, is as follows: KAGVTQTPRYLIKTRGQQVTLSCSPISGHRSVSWYQQTPGQGLQFLFEYFSETQRNKGNFPGRFSGRQFSNSRSEMNVSTLELGDSALYLCASSLRRSSYEQYFGPGTRLTVT.

This sequence joins TRBV28 and TRBJ1-2, with D uncertain. This CDR3 spans 15 amino acids. V shed 4 bases and J shed 0 bases, with 12 bases lying between them. Germline loops: CDR1 MDHEN, CDR2 SYDVKM. The CDR3 spells CASSSPGKTNYGYTF. The CDR3 DNA sequence: TGTGCCAGCAGTTCCCCCGGGAAGACTAACTATGGCTACACCTTC.

CDR3 residues: CASSQAFGSVRGYGYTF. The CDR3 DNA reads as TGTGCCAGCAGCCAAGCCTTTGGGAGTGTCCGGGGTTATGGCTACACCTTC. The V gene is TRBV3-1 (or the pseudogene TRBV3-2), the J gene TRBJ1-2, with D hard to call. The V and J ends lost 1 base and 5 bases respectively, with 20 bases between them. The germline V gene encodes CDR1 LGHDT and CDR2 YNNKEL (reference sequence). CDR3 length: 17 amino acids.

The rearrangement uses TRBV6-2 or TRBV6-3 and TRBJ2-5; tentatively, D is TRBD2 (7 bases). The CDR3 is made up of 16 amino acids. Germline V gene data show CDR1 as MNHEY and CDR2 as SVGEGT. V gave up 5 bases and J gave up 4 bases, with 20 bases separating them. The CDR3, as DNA: TGTGCCAGCAGTCCCCTATTAGGCCGGGGGGCAGAGACCCAGTACTTC. It codes for CASSPLLGRGAETQYF.

V usage is TRBV3-1 (or the pseudogene TRBV3-2) and J usage is TRBJ1-2, with D unresolved. The CDR3 has 12 residues. The ends were cut back, 4 bases at V and 9 bases at J, with 12 bases in the middle. The V gene's germline CDR1 is LGHDT and CDR2 YNNKEL (reference sequence). The CDR3 nucleotides are TGTGCCAGCAGCCGCTCTGTATGGAGCTACACCTTC. Translated, it gives CASSRSVWSYTF.

The J gene is TRBJ1-5, the V gene TRBV11-3, with 9 positions matching TRBD1. The germline CDR1 and CDR2 sequences are SGHNT and YENEEA. The V and J ends lost 1 base and 0 bases, in that order; junction bases with no gene match: 7. The CDR3 consists of 18 residues. CDR3 region: CASSLGGTGSYSNQPQHF. The CDR3 DNA sequence: TGTGCCAGCAGCTTAGGGGGGACAGGGTCTTATAGCAATCAGCCCCAGCATTTT.

The chain carries TRBV30 and TRBJ2-3, with a tentative D call TRBD1 (5 bases). The CDR3 loop spans 14 amino acids. Germline loops: CDR1 GTSNPN, CDR2 SVGIG (reference sequence). Trimming shortened V by 0 bases and J by 5 bases, and 12 bases separated the two germline ends. The CDR3 protein is CAWSVQGVGDTQYF. DNA of the CDR3: TGTGCCTGGAGTGTACAAGGGGTGGGAGATACGCAGTATTTT.

V usage is TRBV21-1 and J usage is TRBJ2-2; the table's D call, TRBD2, has no DNA check behind it. TRBV21-1 is a known pseudogene. This CDR3 contains 19 residues. The CDR3 here is CASSPDCRGLGSSTGELFF. The CDR3 nucleotides are TGTGCCAGCAGCCCTGACTGTAGAGGGCTGGGATCGAGCACCGGGGAGCTGTTTTTT.

The gene calls are TRBV7-3 and TRBJ2-1, with 9 bases that match TRBD2. J lost 2 bases, V lost 2 bases, and 1 base had no gene match. The CDR3 is 15 amino acids. Germline V gene data show CDR1 as SGHTA and CDR2 as FQGTGA. CDR3 protein: CASSLAGGTYNEQFF. The CDR3 DNA sequence: TGTGCCAGCAGCTTAGCGGGGGGGACCTACAATGAGCAGTTCTTC.

This chain connects TRBV27 to TRBJ1-5; 11 bases fit TRBD1. Germline-derived CDR1 and CDR2 are MNHEY and SMNVEV (reference sequence). The CDR3 covers 18 residues. V was clipped by 6 bases and J by 0 bases; unmatched bases: 10. CDR3 residues: CASSPGTGGIYSNQPQHF. The CDR3 DNA sequence: TGTGCCAGCAGCCCCGGGACAGGGGGAATTTATAGCAATCAGCCCCAGCATTTT.

This clone was observed a single time. This chain joins TRBV6-2 or TRBV6-3 and TRBJ2-5; TRBD2 agrees at 7 bases. The CDR3 extends over 18 amino acids. V was clipped by 0 bases and J by 3 bases; unmatched bases: 13. Germline V gene sequence: CDR1 MNHEY, CDR2 SVGEGT. Here the CDR3 DNA reads TGTGCCAGCAGTTACTCGAGCCCCGGGATGGGAGGGAAAGAGACCCAGTACTTC. Residues: CASSYSSPGMGGKETQYF.

The chain joins TRBV3-1 (or the pseudogene TRBV3-2) to TRBJ2-7, with D unresolved. Germline values: CDR1 LGHDT, CDR2 YNNKEL (reference sequence). CDR3 size: 15 residues. V lost 6 bases and J 7 bases, leaving 22 bases between the germline ends. In DNA, the CDR3 is TGTGCCAGCAGTCAAAACCCCCAGATGTTCGGGGAGCAGTACTTC. As protein: CASSQNPQMFGEQYF.

This rearrangement joins TRBV19 to TRBJ2-2; D is unclear. Trimming stripped 3 bases from V and 4 bases from J, with 6 bases between. Germline V lookup: CDR1 LNHDA, CDR2 SQIVND (reference sequence). The CDR3 length is 13 residues. For the CDR3, the DNA is TGTGCCAGTAGTATCGACGTCACCGGGGAGCTGTTTTTT. Its translation is CASSIDVTGELFF.

The chain's CDR3 is CSASSRRGQSPLHF. The CDR3, as DNA: TGCAGTGCTAGTTCCCGCCGTGGGCAATCACCCCTCCACTTT. The rearrangement joins TRBV20-1 to TRBJ1-6; D gene unclear. The germline V gene has CDR1 DFQATT and CDR2 SNEGSKA (reference sequence). Trimming left V 3 bases short and J 10 bases short, with 16 bases between. CDR3 length equals 14 residues.

The V and J genes are TRBV5-4 and TRBJ2-3, with a possible D match to TRBD2 (7 bases). CDR1 and CDR2 from the germline V gene are SGHNT and YYREEE (reference sequence). Between the trimmed V and J ends, which lost 0 bases and 3 bases, there was a span of 26 bases. The length of the CDR3 is 20 residues. CDR3 sequence reads: CASSLEMISLGGGPTDTQYF. CDR3 nucleotide sequence: TGTGCCAGCAGCTTGGAGATGATCAGTCTTGGGGGGGGGCCTACAGATACGCAGTATTTT.

The chain links TRBV10-1 to TRBJ2-7, with D perhaps matching TRBD1 (6 bases). CDR1 is WNHNN and CDR2 is SYGVQD in the germline V gene (reference sequence). This CDR3 comprises 14 residues. Trimming cost V 9 bases and J 1 base, with 16 bases left between them. The CDR3 nucleotides read TGCGCCAGATATTGGGGGACAAGGTCCTACGAGCAGTACTTC. It translates to CARYWGTRSYEQYF.

The chain is built from TRBV21-1 and TRBJ1-6. TRBV21-1 represents a pseudogene. This CDR3 comprises 17 residues. The CDR3 bases are TGTGCCAGCAGCAGCCGAGCGGGACAGTACTATAATTCACCCCTCCACTTT. It translates to CASSSRAGQYYNSPLHF.